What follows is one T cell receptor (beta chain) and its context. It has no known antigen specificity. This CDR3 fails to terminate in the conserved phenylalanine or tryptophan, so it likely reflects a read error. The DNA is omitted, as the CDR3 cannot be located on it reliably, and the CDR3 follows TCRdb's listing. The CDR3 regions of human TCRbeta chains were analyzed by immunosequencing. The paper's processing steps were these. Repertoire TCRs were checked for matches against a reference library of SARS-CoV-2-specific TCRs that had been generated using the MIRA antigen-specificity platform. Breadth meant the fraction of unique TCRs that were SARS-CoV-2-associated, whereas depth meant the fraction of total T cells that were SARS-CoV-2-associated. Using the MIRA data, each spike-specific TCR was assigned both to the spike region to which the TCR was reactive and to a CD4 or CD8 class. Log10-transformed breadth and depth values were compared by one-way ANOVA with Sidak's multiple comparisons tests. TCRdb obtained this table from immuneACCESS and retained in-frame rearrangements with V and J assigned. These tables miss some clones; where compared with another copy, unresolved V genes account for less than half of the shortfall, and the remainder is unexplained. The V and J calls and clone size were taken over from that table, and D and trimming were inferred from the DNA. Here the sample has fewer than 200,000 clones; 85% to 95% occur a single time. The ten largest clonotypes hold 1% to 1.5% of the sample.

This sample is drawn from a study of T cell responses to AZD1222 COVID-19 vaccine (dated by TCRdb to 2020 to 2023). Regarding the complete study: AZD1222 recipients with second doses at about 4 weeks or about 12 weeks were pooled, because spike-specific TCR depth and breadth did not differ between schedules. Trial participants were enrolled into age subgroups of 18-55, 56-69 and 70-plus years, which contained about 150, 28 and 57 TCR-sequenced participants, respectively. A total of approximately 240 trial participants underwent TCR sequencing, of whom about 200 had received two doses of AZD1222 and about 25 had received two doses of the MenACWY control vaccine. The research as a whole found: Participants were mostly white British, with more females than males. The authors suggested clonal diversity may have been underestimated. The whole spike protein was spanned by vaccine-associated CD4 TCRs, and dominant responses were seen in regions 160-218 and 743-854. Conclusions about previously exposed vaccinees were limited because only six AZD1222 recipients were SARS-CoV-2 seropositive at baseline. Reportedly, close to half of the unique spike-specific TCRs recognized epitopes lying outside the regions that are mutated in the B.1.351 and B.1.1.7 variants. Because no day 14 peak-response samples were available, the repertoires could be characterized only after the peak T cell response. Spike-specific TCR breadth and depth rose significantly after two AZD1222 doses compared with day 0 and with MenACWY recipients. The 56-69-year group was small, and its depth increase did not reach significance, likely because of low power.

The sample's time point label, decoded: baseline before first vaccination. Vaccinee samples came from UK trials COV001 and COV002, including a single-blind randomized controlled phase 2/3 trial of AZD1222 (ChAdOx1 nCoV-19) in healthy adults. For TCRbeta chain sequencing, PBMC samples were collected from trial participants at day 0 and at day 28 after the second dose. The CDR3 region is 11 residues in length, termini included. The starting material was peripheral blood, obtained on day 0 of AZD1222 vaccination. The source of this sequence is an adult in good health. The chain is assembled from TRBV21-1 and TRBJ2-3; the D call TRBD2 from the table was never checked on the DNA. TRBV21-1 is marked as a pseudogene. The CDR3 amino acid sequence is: CASSQQWGGPC.